Described below is a single TCR beta chain sequence and its context. Its antigen remains unidentified. This entry belongs to a study of cytomegalovirus exposure and HLA in healthy donors. Study-wide results and limits: An analysis done earlier found most TCR beta V segments productive about 87% or about 30% of the time.

CDR3 length: 16 residues. CDR1 is SGDLS and CDR2 is YYNGEE in the germline V gene. V was shortened by 0 bases and J by 4 bases, with 14 bases between the two germline ends. The study ran its PCR with 60 Vbeta and 13 Jbeta primers. Sequenced by immunoSEQ multiplex PCR; TCRdb stores in-frame clones only, minus some. The sample includes about 190,000 clones, about 81% of them seen just once. Source material: PBMCs. The chain joins TRBV9 to TRBJ2-1, with a weak D call TRBD1 (5 bases). This receptor was taken from a man aged 25-45 years in good health and CMV-seropositive. The CDR3 reads CASSVVGDNRYNEQFF. As DNA, the CDR3 is TGTGCCAGCAGCGTAGTAGGGGATAACAGGTACAATGAGCAGTTCTTC.